This T cell receptor beta chain was obtained from a study of CD8 T cells in Susac syndrome. Random hexamers primed reverse transcription of about 0.45 to 1 ug RNA. With immunoSEQ multiplex PCR, TCR beta CDR3 was amplified across 54 Vbeta and 13 Jbeta. MiXCR, applied by TCRdb to the immunoSEQ multiplex PCR reads, yields one record per CDR3 protein. The table includes almost 450,000 distinct CDR3 sequences, about 85% detected once. With V trimmed by 2 bases and J by 6 bases, 9 bases remained unmatched. This CDR3 spans 17 amino acids. Germline CDR1 is MNHEY and CDR2 is SVGAGI. Negative isolation yielded the CD8+ and CD4+ T cells, while FACS enriched the TEMRA cells.

The sequence derives from a human donor with multiple sclerosis. This chain joins TRBV6-5 and TRBJ2-1, with TRBD1 identical over 11 bases. The sequenced sample consisted of CD8+ T cells from PBMCs. CDR3 in DNA: TGTGCCAGCAGTTACCGCTGGGACAGGGGGTGGTTCAATGAGCAGTTCTTC. Amino acids: CASSYRWDRGWFNEQFF.